This TCR beta chain was obtained from a study of blood T cell repertoires in COVID-19. Across the whole study: The United States, Italy and Spain provided the acute and convalescent COVID-19 samples. PBMCs, B-cell-depleted T cells, or T cells were the source of the cDNA or gDNA that made up the material.

Original methodology: Amplification of reference gene primers was used by the study to estimate nucleated cell counts. TCRdb's copy holds only in-frame clones and misses some; the assay was immunoSEQ multiplex PCR. The V and J calls and the clone size are those of that table, but D and trimming were determined from the DNA. In the table there are a few hundred thousand clones, around 90% of which are singletons. This CDR3 has 13 residues. V lost 10 bases to trimming and J lost 8 bases, with 20 bases between them. The germline V gene has CDR1 SGHTA and CDR2 FQGNSA. This TCR was recovered from a woman aged 45-60 years who had recovered from COVID-19. The sequencing input was peripheral blood. This chain connects TRBV7-2 to TRBJ1-2; weak D call: TRBD1 (5 bases). The CDR3 is CAIGGWGTQGYTF. The CDR3 DNA is TGTGCCATCGGGGGGTGGGGCACACAGGGCTACACCTTC.